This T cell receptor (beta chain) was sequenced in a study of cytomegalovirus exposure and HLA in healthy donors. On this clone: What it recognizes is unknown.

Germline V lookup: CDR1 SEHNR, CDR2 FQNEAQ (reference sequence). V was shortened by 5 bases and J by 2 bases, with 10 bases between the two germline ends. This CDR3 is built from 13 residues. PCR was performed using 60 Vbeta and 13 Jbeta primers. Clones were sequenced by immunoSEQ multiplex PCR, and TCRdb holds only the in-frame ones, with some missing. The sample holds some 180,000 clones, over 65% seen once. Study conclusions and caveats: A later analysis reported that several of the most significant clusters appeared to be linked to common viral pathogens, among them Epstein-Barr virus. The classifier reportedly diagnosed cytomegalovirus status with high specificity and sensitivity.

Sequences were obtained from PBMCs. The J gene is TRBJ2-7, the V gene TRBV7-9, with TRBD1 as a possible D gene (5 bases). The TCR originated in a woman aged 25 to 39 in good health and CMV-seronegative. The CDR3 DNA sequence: TGTGCCAGCAGCCCTAAGGGGACCTACGAGCAGTACTTC. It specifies CASSPKGTYEQYF. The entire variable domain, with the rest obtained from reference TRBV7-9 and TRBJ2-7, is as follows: DTGVSQNPRHKITKRGQNVTFRCDPISEHNRLYWYRQTLGQGPEFLTYFQNEAQLEKSRLLSDRFSAERPKGSFSTLEIQRTEQGDSAMYLCASSPKGTYEQYFGPGTRLTVT.